This TCR beta chain was recovered during a study of blood T cell repertoires in COVID-19 (dated by TCRdb to about 2020). A note on the overall study: Collaborator samples came from the United States, Italy and Spain and covered acute and convalescent phases of COVID-19. The material from the prospective study consisted of cDNA or gDNA derived from T cells, B-cell-depleted T cells, or PBMCs. The dataset comprised deeply sampled blood TCRbeta repertoires from subjects exposed to, actively infected with, or recovered from COVID-19. The repertoires were released in a freely available public database intended as a resource for research on the immune response to SARS-CoV-2. The samples were drawn from two sources: the first 160 participants of the ongoing ImmuneRACE study, and 1,000 to 1,500 subjects contributed by 6 global collaborators. A de-identified subject ID, COVID-19 status, age in years and sex were almost always included in the sample metadata. Where available, HLA class I and class II types were taken from metadata supplied by the sample provider and were not determined by assay-based typing.

Each collaborating institution followed its own protocols to collect whole blood in K2EDTA tubes. Collaborator samples were shipped for TCRbeta analysis as frozen whole blood, isolated PBMCs, or DNA extracted from either sample type. CDR1 MGHRA and CDR2 YSYEKL are derived from the germline V gene. Ends trimmed: V by 1 base, J by 2 bases; bases unmatched to a gene: 1. Its CDR3 holds 14 amino acids, cysteine through phenylalanine. The read is trimmed to its CDR3 DNA, 42 bases read in frame from base 1. Overall study outcomes, separate from this receptor: How much clinical and demographic metadata was included differed by source and by participant, and the metadata was provided uncurated.

The immunoSEQ Assay, a bias-controlled multiplex PCR, was used to amplify TCRbeta CDR3 regions from genomic DNA. In the source study's methods: Nucleated cell counts per sample were estimated from amplification of reference gene primers within the assay. Sequence reads were collapsed and filtered to measure the absolute abundance of every unique TCRbeta CDR3 rearrangement. Productive Simpson clonality was computed per sample as the square root of Simpson's diversity index over productive rearrangements. The immuneACCESS repertoire file appears here via TCRdb, limited to in-frame rearrangements. These files lack a portion of the clones; in checked studies, under half of the deficit traces to unresolved V genes, and the cause of the others is not known. V and J calls plus clone size are reproduced from that table; the DNA served to infer D and trimming. Across this sample there are tens of thousands of clones, with 80% to 90% seen only once. The ten largest clones take up 12% of the sample.

With respect to this clone: Its antigen is not yet known. Per-nucleotide qualities are absent, and no much larger clonotype sits a single base away.

Recombination connected TRBV4-1 to TRBJ2-7; 8 junctional bases match TRBD1. This TCR came from an elderly woman with active or convalescent COVID-19. The sequencing input was peripheral blood. DNA sequence: TGCGCCAGCAGCCAAGGCAGGGGGCCCTACGAGCAGTACTTC. It is translated as CASSQGRGPYEQYF.